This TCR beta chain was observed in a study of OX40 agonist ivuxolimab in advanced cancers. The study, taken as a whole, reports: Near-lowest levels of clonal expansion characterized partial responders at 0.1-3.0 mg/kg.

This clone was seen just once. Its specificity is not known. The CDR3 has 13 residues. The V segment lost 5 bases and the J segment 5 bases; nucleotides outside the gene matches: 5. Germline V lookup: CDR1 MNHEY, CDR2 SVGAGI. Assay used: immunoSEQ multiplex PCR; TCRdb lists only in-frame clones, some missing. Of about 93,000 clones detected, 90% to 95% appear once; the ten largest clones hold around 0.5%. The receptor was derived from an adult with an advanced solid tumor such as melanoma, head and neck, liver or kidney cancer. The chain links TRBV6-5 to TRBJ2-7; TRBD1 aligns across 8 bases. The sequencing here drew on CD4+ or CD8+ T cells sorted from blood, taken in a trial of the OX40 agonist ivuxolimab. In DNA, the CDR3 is TGTGCCAGCAGTCTCGGACAGGGCAACGAGCAGTACTTC. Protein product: CASSLGQGNEQYF.